These 27 T cell receptor beta chains came from one sample sequenced in a study of OX40 agonist ivuxolimab in advanced cancers. Sequencing used immunoSEQ multiplex PCR; TCRdb keeps in-frame clones, though not all of them. The repertoire has about 94,000 clones, 80% to 90% of them found once; the top ten carry around 0.3%. The material was CD4+ or CD8+ T cells sorted from blood, obtained in a trial of the OX40 agonist ivuxolimab. The receptor source for this set is an adult with an advanced solid tumor such as melanoma, head and neck, liver or kidney cancer.

J is TRBJ1-3 and V is TRBV19; D possibly corresponds to TRBD1 (5 bases). This CDR3 comprises 15 residues. The germline CDR1 and CDR2 sequences are LNHDA and SQIVND (reference sequence). V dropped 7 bases and J dropped 0 bases, with 13 bases sitting between them. CDR3 protein: CASTPDGGSGNTIYF. DNA for the CDR3: TGTGCCAGTACCCCGGATGGGGGCTCTGGAAACACCATATATTTT.

The V gene is TRBV11-3, the J gene TRBJ2-7; D possibly matches TRBD1 or TRBD2 (5 bases each). This CDR3 is 13 amino acids long. Germline V gives CDR1 SGHNT, CDR2 YENEEA. V lost 5 bases and J lost 5, with 13 bases in between. CDR3 in DNA: TGTGCCAGCAGCGCCCGGGACGCCCACGAGCAGTACTTC. Protein: CASSARDAHEQYF.

This CDR3 reads CASRGTSGDTQYF. In nucleotides, the CDR3 is TGTGCCAGTCGGGGGACTAGCGGAGATACGCAGTATTTT. The chain couples TRBV7-3 to TRBJ2-3, with 11 bases aligning to TRBD2. V shed 9 bases and J 5 bases; nucleotides not matched to a gene: 4. The CDR3 consists of 13 residues. Germline V gives CDR1 SGHTA, CDR2 FQGTGA.

The sample holds one count of this clone. The rearrangement joins TRBV28 to TRBJ2-6; D gene uncertain. Germline loops: CDR1 MDHEN, CDR2 SYDVKM. CDR3 length: 15 amino acids. The ends were cut back, 8 bases at V and 0 bases at J, with 11 bases in the middle. CDR3 coding DNA: TGTGCCAGCGGCCAGGTTTCCTCTGGGGCCAACGTCCTGACTTTC. It encodes CASGQVSSGANVLTF.

This clone was observed a single time. The J gene is TRBJ1-2, the V gene TRBV19, with 9 bases lining up with TRBD1. Germline V lookup: CDR1 LNHDA, CDR2 SQIVND (reference sequence). V trimming: 4 bases; J trimming: 8 bases; junction bases outside the gene matches: 5. The CDR3 totals 13 residues. The CDR3 is CASSRGQGLGYTF. DNA of the CDR3: TGTGCCAGTAGTAGGGGACAGGGTTTAGGCTACACCTTC.

The table lists this clone with a count of one. The CDR3 protein is CATDTGGAKNIQYF. The CDR3 nucleotides are TGTGCCACAGACACCGGTGGGGCCAAAAACATTCAGTACTTC. This chain links TRBV2 with TRBJ2-4; D call uncertain. CDR3 length: 14 amino acids. V was trimmed by 10 bases and J by 1 base, leaving 14 bases between them. Germline CDR1 SNHLY, CDR2 FYNNEI.

In this sample, this clone turned up once. Additional DNA sequences in this sample encode the identical CDR3. The rearrangement uses TRBV4-1 and TRBJ1-3; D is undetermined. The length of the CDR3 is 13 residues. The V end lost 1 base, the J end lost 4 bases, and 5 bases lay between the germline ends. CDR1 and CDR2 from the germline V gene are MGHRA and YSYEKL. The CDR3 nucleotides are TGCGCCAGCAGCCAAGGGTTCGGAAACACCATATATTTT. Protein: CASSQGFGNTIYF.

The gene calls are TRBV11-1 and TRBJ2-7; TRBD1 matches at 8 bases. The CDR3 contains 14 residues. V lost 0 bases to trimming and J lost 2 bases; unmatched junction nucleotides: 0. The germline CDR1 and CDR2 sequences are SGHAT and FQDESV (reference sequence). The CDR3 DNA sequence: TGTGCCAGCAGCTTAGCCAGGGGGCCCTACGAGCAGTACTTC. Translating it yields CASSLARGPYEQYF.

The chain joins TRBV23-1 to TRBJ1-2; 8 bases are a match to TRBD1. TRBV23-1 is filed as an ORF, its function uncertain. This CDR3 contains 14 residues. V lost 4 bases to trimming and J lost 5 bases; unmatched junction nucleotides: 6. The CDR3 loop reads CASSPSQGAYGYTF. DNA of the CDR3: TGCGCCAGCAGTCCATCTCAGGGGGCTTATGGCTACACCTTC.

V usage is TRBV6-6 and J usage is TRBJ2-1; the D gene could be TRBD1 or TRBD2 (5 bases each). The CDR3 covers 13 residues. Trimming took off 8 bases at V and 8 bases at J, with 16 bases between the two ends. Germline CDR1 is MNHNY and CDR2 is SVGAGI (reference sequence). CDR3 in DNA: TGTGCCAGCGGGGGACCCGCCGGCGATGAGCAGTTCTTC. Its translation: CASGGPAGDEQFF.

The rearrangement links TRBV5-6 to TRBJ1-2; D remains ambiguous. CDR1 is SGHDT, CDR2 YYEEEE, per germline. This CDR3 has 17 residues. Trimming cost V 4 bases and J 1 base, with 20 bases left between them. For the CDR3, the DNA is TGTGCCAGCAGCATAGATCTAGGACGGGCCCTTAACTATGGCTACACCTTC. This codes for CASSIDLGRALNYGYTF.

This clone was seen only a few times. The chain has TRBV19 and TRBJ1-1; D remains ambiguous. Trimming shortened V by 4 bases and J by 0 bases, and 12 bases separated the two germline ends. Germline lookup yields CDR1 LNHDA and CDR2 SQIVND (reference sequence). The CDR3 sequence is 15 residues long. CDR3 sequence reads: CASSRSDVMNTEAFF. CDR3 nucleotides: TGTGCCAGTAGTAGATCGGACGTCATGAACACTGAAGCTTTCTTT.

The rearrangement uses TRBV4-1 and TRBJ1-1; TRBD1 is a possible D gene (6 bases). The CDR3 spans 12 residues. Germline CDR1 is MGHRA and CDR2 is YSYEKL. V shed 3 bases and J shed 12 bases, with 14 bases lying between them. The CDR3 here is CASSHGGQKTFF. Here the CDR3 DNA reads TGCGCCAGCAGCCATGGAGGACAGAAAACTTTCTTT.

The chain joins TRBV9 to TRBJ1-2; 7 bases are shared with TRBD1. Germline V gene lookup returns CDR1 SGDLS and CDR2 YYNGEE. Losses at the gene ends were 5 bases for V and 2 bases for J; bases not matched to a gene: 6. The CDR3 totals 14 residues. The CDR3 sequence is CASSPGTENYGYTF. For the CDR3, the DNA is TGTGCCAGCAGTCCCGGGACAGAGAACTATGGCTACACCTTC.

This chain uses TRBV18 with TRBJ2-2; perhaps TRBD2 as D (7 bases). V lost 5 bases and J 3 bases, leaving 16 bases between the germline ends. The CDR3 length is 16 residues. The germline V gene has CDR1 KGHSH and CDR2 LQKENI. CDR3 in amino acids: CASSVFGGGDTGELFF. The CDR3 nucleotides read TGTGCCAGCTCAGTTTTCGGCGGGGGCGACACCGGGGAGCTGTTTTTT. The full variable domain, its missing parts supplied by reference TRBV18 and TRBJ2-2, is NAGVMQNPRHLVRRRGQEARLRCSPMKGHSHVYWYRQLPEEGLKFMVYLQKENIIDESGMPKERFSAEFPKEGPSILRIQQVVRGDSAAYFCASSVFGGGDTGELFFGEGSRLTVL.

V is TRBV6-1 and J is TRBJ2-7; D may be TRBD2 (7 bases). This CDR3 is 14 amino acids long. Trimming removed 7 bases from V and 4 bases from J, with 17 bases in between. CDR1 and CDR2 from the germline V gene are MNHNS and SASEGT. This chain's CDR3 is CASTGGHGQYEQYF. CDR3 DNA sequence: TGTGCCAGCACCGGGGGGCATGGCCAATACGAGCAGTACTTC.

The J gene is TRBJ2-3, the V gene TRBV18; 7 bases fit TRBD1. This CDR3 contains 18 residues. Germline V gene data show CDR1 as KGHSH and CDR2 as LQKENI. V dropped 3 bases and J dropped 0; count of bases not matched to a gene: 12. The CDR3 spells CASSPGQPDTSSTDTQYF. The CDR3 DNA follows: TGTGCCAGCTCACCGGGACAGCCTGATACTTCTAGCACAGATACGCAGTATTTT.

The chain couples TRBV7-2 to TRBJ2-5, with 9 bases fitting TRBD2. V shed 1 base, J shed 1 base, and the junction held 4 bases outside the gene matches. CDR1 and CDR2 from the germline V gene are SGHTA and FQGNSA. The CDR3 spans 16 residues. CDR3 protein: CASSLGAGGFQETQYF. DNA of the CDR3: TGTGCCAGCAGCTTAGGAGCGGGGGGTTTCCAAGAGACCCAGTACTTC.

A word on this clone: This specimen includes other DNA sequences encoding the same CDR3. The chain is built from TRBV15 and TRBJ2-7, with 9 bases lining up with TRBD1. The CDR3 runs 14 residues. Germline lookup yields CDR1 LNHNV and CDR2 YYDKDF (reference sequence). V was clipped by 5 bases and J by 2 bases; unmatched bases: 4. CDR3: CATSSRDRAYEQYF. DNA of the CDR3: TGTGCCACCAGCTCCCGGGACAGGGCCTACGAGCAGTACTTC.

The rearrangement uses TRBV5-1 and TRBJ2-5; 9 bases line up with TRBD2. This CDR3 contains 16 residues. V dropped 6 bases and J dropped 1; count of bases not matched to a gene: 10. Germline V gene data show CDR1 as SGHRS and CDR2 as YFSETQ. The CDR3: CASILGGGGAQETQYF. The CDR3 DNA reads as TGCGCCAGCATATTGGGTGGCGGGGGGGCCCAAGAGACCCAGTACTTC. The variable domain in full, with the rest retrieved from reference TRBV5-1 and TRBJ2-5, is KAGVTQTPRYLIKTRGQQVTLSCSPISGHRSVSWYQQTPGQGLQFLFEYFSETQRNKGNFPGRFSGRQFSNSRSEMNVSTLELGDSALYLCASILGGGGAQETQYFGPGTRLLVL.

The genes are TRBV5-1 and TRBJ1-1; TRBD1 is a possible D gene (5 bases). In germline, CDR1 is SGHRS, CDR2 YFSETQ. With 2 bases removed from V and 3 bases from J, the gap between germline ends came to 14 bases. The CDR3 is made up of 15 amino acids. The CDR3: CASSFGGTRDTEAFF. The CDR3 coding sequence is TGCGCCAGCAGCTTCGGGGGGACCCGAGACACTGAAGCTTTCTTT.

The chain links TRBV6-6 to TRBJ2-3; the D call may be TRBD1 or TRBD2 (5 bases each). The CDR3 covers 14 residues. The V gene lost 6 bases and the J gene lost 6 bases, with 16 bases spanning the gap. In germline, CDR1 is MNHNY, CDR2 SVGAGI (reference sequence). CDR3 coding DNA: TGTGCCAGCAGCAAACAGGACTCCTCGGATACGCAGTATTTT. Its translation is CASSKQDSSDTQYF.

This chain links TRBV7-2 with TRBJ2-7, with 12 nucleotides matching TRBD2. The CDR3 is 15 residues long. V lost 5 bases and J lost 4; bases outside the gene matches: 6. Germline V lookup: CDR1 SGHTA, CDR2 FQGNSA. CDR3 in DNA: TGTGCCAGCAGCCATACTAGCGGGAGGTTTTACGAGCAGTACTTC. It translates to CASSHTSGRFYEQYF.

The chain couples TRBV15 to TRBJ1-3; no firm D call. The CDR3 runs 15 residues. V was pared by 0 bases and J by 0 bases, with 6 bases between. CDR1 is LNHNV and CDR2 is YYDKDF in the germline V gene (reference sequence). CDR3 DNA sequence: TGTGCCACCAGCAGAGATCCTAGCTCTGGAAACACCATATATTTT. It codes for CATSRDPSSGNTIYF.

The chain links TRBV5-1 to TRBJ1-4; 9 nucleotides agree with TRBD1. The CDR3 covers 14 residues. In germline, CDR1 is SGHRS, CDR2 YFSETQ. The junction had 2 bases not matched to a gene; V was cut back by 4 bases and J by 4 bases. CDR3 bases: TGCGCCAGCAGCAGGGGACAGGGTAATGAAAAACTGTTTTTT. Encoded protein: CASSRGQGNEKLFF.

DNA for the CDR3: TGTGCCAGCAGCTTGACGGGACAGCCTACAGATACGCAGTATTTT. Translation gives CASSLTGQPTDTQYF. The rearrangement joins TRBV5-5 to TRBJ2-3, with TRBD1 matching over 7 bases. This CDR3 is built from 15 residues. Germline V gene data show CDR1 as SGHKS and CDR2 as YYEKEE (reference sequence). V was pared by 1 base and J by 3 bases, with 5 bases of the junction left unmatched.

V usage is TRBV19 and J usage is TRBJ1-1; TRBD1 agrees at 11 bases. V shed 5 bases, J shed 1 base, and the junction held 9 bases outside the gene matches. The CDR3 runs to 17 residues. The germline V gene encodes CDR1 LNHDA and CDR2 SQIVND (reference sequence). The CDR3 bases are TGTGCCAGTAGTCCTCAAAGGACAGGGGGCTGGAACACTGAAGCTTTCTTT. It codes for CASSPQRTGGWNTEAFF.